Shown below are 26 T cell receptor beta chains from a single sample sequenced in a study of early T cells in non-severe SARS-CoV-2 infection. From the 5' RACE reads, TCRdb called clonotypes with MiXCR, one entry per CDR3 protein. The data contain 40,000 to 50,000 distinct CDR3 sequences, approximately 7.1% of them singletons. Sequences were obtained from whole blood. The receptors stem from an adult who was a healthcare worker with PCR-confirmed SARS-CoV-2 infection or an uninfected control (not recorded which).

The rearrangement links TRBV5-1 to TRBJ2-7; a possible D gene is TRBD1 (5 bases). The CDR3 contains 15 residues. Germline-derived CDR1 and CDR2 are SGHRS and YFSETQ. Trimming removed 4 bases at V and 2 bases at J, with 16 bases between. CDR3 residues: CASSQDAPTAYEQYF. CDR3 in DNA: TGCGCCAGCAGCCAAGACGCACCGACAGCCTACGAGCAGTACTTC.

The chain couples TRBV10-1 to TRBJ2-7, with D unresolved. Germline V CDR1 and CDR2: WNHNN, SYGVQD (reference sequence). This CDR3 region has 12 residues. Trimming cost V 3 bases and J 4 bases, with 7 bases left between them. This CDR3 reads CASSETAYEQYF. As DNA, the CDR3 is TGCGCCAGCAGTGAAACAGCATACGAGCAGTACTTC.

The chain recombines TRBV5-1 with TRBJ2-7, with 7 bases identical to TRBD2. Germline lookup yields CDR1 SGHRS and CDR2 YFSETQ. CDR3 length equals 15 residues. Trimming cost V 0 bases and J 0 bases; bases outside gene matches: 3. The DNA of the CDR3 is TGCGCCAGCAGCTTGGTTCTAGCGGACTCCTACGAGCAGTACTTC. It codes for CASSLVLADSYEQYF.

The sample holds many counts of this clonotype. The CDR3: CAIRQGQGGINSPLHF. The CDR3 nucleotides are TGTGCCATCAGACAGGGACAGGGAGGGATAAATTCACCCCTCCACTTT. The chain combines TRBV10-3 with TRBJ1-6; TRBD1 agrees at 9 bases. There are 16 residues in the CDR3. Unmatched junction bases numbered 10, after V lost 6 bases and J lost 7 bases. Germline V lookup: CDR1 ENHRY, CDR2 SYGVKD.

At least ten counts were recorded for this clonotype. The chain employs TRBV5-6 and TRBJ1-5; D gene ambiguous. The V gene's germline CDR1 is SGHDT and CDR2 YYEEEE. Trimming left V 0 bases short and J 0 bases short, with 7 bases between. The CDR3 consists of 15 residues. CDR3 DNA sequence: TGTGCCAGCAGCTTGGCACGGACTAGCAATCAGCCCCAGCATTTT. This encodes CASSLARTSNQPQHF.

This clonotype appeared many times. This chain uses TRBV30 with TRBJ1-2, with D uncertain. V lost 5 bases, J lost 1 base, and 14 bases lay in between. Germline lookup yields CDR1 GTSNPN and CDR2 SVGIG (reference sequence). The CDR3 has 14 amino acids. CDR3 DNA: TGTGCCTGGGAGGCGACCTTTGATAACTATGGCTACACCTTC. Its protein product is CAWEATFDNYGYTF.

This chain joins TRBV3-1 and TRBJ2-1, with TRBD2 as a possible D gene (5 bases). The germline CDR1 and CDR2 sequences are LGHDT and YNNKEL (reference sequence). CDR3 length: 14 residues. V dropped 4 bases and J dropped 1 base, with 8 bases sitting between them. The chain's CDR3 is CASSRGISYNEQFF. Here the CDR3 DNA reads TGTGCCAGCAGCCGAGGGATTTCCTACAATGAGCAGTTCTTC.

This clonotype was seen ten or more times. CDR3: CASSQFLAGQDTQYF. CDR3 nucleotides: TGTGCCAGCAGCCAATTCCTAGCGGGGCAAGATACGCAGTATTTT. The V call is TRBV3-1, the J call TRBJ2-3, with 9 bases aligning to TRBD2. V was clipped by 2 bases and J by 5 bases; unmatched bases: 5. Germline V gene lookup returns CDR1 LGHDT and CDR2 YNNKEL (reference sequence). This CDR3 is built from 15 residues.

This clonotype was seen more than once but under ten times. The chain has TRBV27 and TRBJ1-4; possibly TRBD1 for D (5 bases). Per germline, CDR1 MNHEY and CDR2 SMNVEV (reference sequence). This CDR3 spans 15 amino acids. The V end lost 9 bases, the J end lost 6 bases, and 20 bases lay between the germline ends. This CDR3 reads CASFSFGTGDEKLFF. The CDR3 bases are TGTGCCAGTTTTTCATTCGGGACGGGCGATGAAAAACTGTTTTTT.

J is TRBJ2-3 and V is TRBV11-2; a possible D gene is TRBD2 (6 bases). CDR1 and CDR2 from the germline V gene are SGHAT and FQNNGV. The CDR3 length is 15 residues. Between the trimmed V and J ends, which lost 6 bases and 4 bases, there was a span of 17 bases. The CDR3 DNA follows: TGTGCCAGCAGTGCTTGGCGGGGTGGGCCAGATACGCAGTATTTT. Translation gives CASSAWRGGPDTQYF. The complete variable domain, with remaining parts taken from reference TRBV11-2 and TRBJ2-3, reads EAGVAQSPRYKIIEKRQSVAFWCNPISGHATLYWYQQILGQGPKLLIQFQNNGVVDDSQLPKDRFSAERLKGVDSTLKIQPAKLEDSAVYLCASSAWRGGPDTQYFGPGTRLTVL.

This clonotype was seen repeatedly, ten times or more. The chain recombines TRBV5-4 with TRBJ2-2, with D maybe TRBD1 (5 bases). The CDR3 is made up of 17 amino acids. Germline V CDR1 and CDR2: SGHNT, YYREEE (reference sequence). Between the trimmed V and J ends, which lost 1 base and 4 bases, there was a span of 17 bases. In nucleotides, the CDR3 is TGTGCCAGCAGCTTGCGGTGGGGCCCGCAATCCACCGGGGAGCTGTTTTTT. It codes for CASSLRWGPQSTGELFF.

This clonotype was counted only a few times. The CDR3 DNA follows: TGCGCCAGCAGTAACAGTATGGACATTCAGTACTTC. Its translation is CASSNSMDIQYF. J is TRBJ2-4 and V is TRBV10-1; D gene ambiguous. V was clipped by 5 bases and J by 8 bases, with 10 bases between them. CDR1 and CDR2 from the germline V gene are WNHNN and SYGVQD (reference sequence). The CDR3 spans 12 residues.

The rearrangement joins TRBV6-4 to TRBJ2-3; 10 bases fit TRBD2. There are 16 residues in the CDR3. With 5 bases clipped from V and 0 bases from J, the junction kept 5 bases outside the gene matches. The germline V gene has CDR1 MRHNA and CDR2 SNTAGT. The CDR3 DNA sequence: TGTGCCAGCAGTAATCTAGCGGGGGCAAGCACAGATACGCAGTATTTT. Translation gives CASSNLAGASTDTQYF.

This clonotype has ten or more counts. The rearrangement links TRBV9 to TRBJ1-2; 7 positions agree with TRBD1. CDR3 length: 14 amino acids. From germline, CDR1 is SGDLS and CDR2 YYNGEE. V dropped 3 bases and J dropped 4; count of bases not matched to a gene: 6. CDR3: CASSAGTDLYGYTF. In nucleotides, the CDR3 is TGTGCCAGCAGCGCCGGGACAGACCTCTATGGCTACACCTTC.

In its sample, this clonotype was seen many times. The chain is built from TRBV7-8 and TRBJ2-1; 7 bases agree with TRBD1. The CDR3 spans 14 residues. Trimming took 5 bases from V and 7 from J; bases not matched to a gene: 8. The germline CDR1 and CDR2 sequences are SGHVS and FQNEAQ. CDR3 nucleotides: TGTGCCAGCAGCCCCAACCGACAGGGTAATGAGCAGTTCTTC. Its protein is CASSPNRQGNEQFF.

The V call is TRBV5-8, the J call TRBJ2-3; 9 bases are a match to TRBD1. V lost 6 bases and J lost 0; bases outside the gene matches: 5. CDR3 size: 15 residues. CDR1 and CDR2 (germline): SGHTS, YDEGEE. CDR3 DNA sequence: TGTGCCAGCAATCTGGACAGGGGAAGCACAGATACGCAGTATTTT. Protein: CASNLDRGSTDTQYF.

The table lists this clonotype with many counts. This chain joins TRBV18 and TRBJ2-1; 9 bases align to TRBD2. Germline V gene lookup returns CDR1 KGHSH and CDR2 LQKENI. CDR3 size: 14 residues. J gave up 4 bases and V 2 bases, and 0 bases lay outside the gene matches. The CDR3 sequence: CASSPSGGYNEQFF. For the CDR3, the DNA is TGTGCCAGCTCACCAAGCGGGGGGTACAATGAGCAGTTCTTC.

The chain carries TRBV15 and TRBJ2-3; perhaps TRBD1 as D (6 bases). Germline CDR1 reads LNHNV; CDR2 reads YYDKDF (reference sequence). The CDR3 has 14 amino acids. The germline V and J ends were trimmed by 1 base and 4 bases, with 9 bases remaining between them. CDR3 coding DNA: TGTGCCACCAGCAGAGCACAGGGATCAGATACGCAGTATTTT. Its translation: CATSRAQGSDTQYF.

This clonotype was picked up many times. DNA of the CDR3: TGTGCCAGCAGCGCCAGGACGGTAAGAGGAGAGACCCAGTACTTC. As protein: CASSARTVRGETQYF. The chain joins TRBV7-9 to TRBJ2-5; D is uncertain. V dropped 5 bases and J dropped 4 bases, with 17 bases sitting between them. The CDR3 spans 15 residues. Germline-derived CDR1 and CDR2 are SEHNR and FQNEAQ (reference sequence). The complete variable domain, with remaining parts taken from reference TRBV7-9 and TRBJ2-5, reads DTGVSQNPRHKITKRGQNVTFRCDPISEHNRLYWYRQTLGQGPEFLTYFQNEAQLEKSRLLSDRFSAERPKGSFSTLEIQRTEQGDSAMYLCASSARTVRGETQYFGPGTRLLVL.

In this sample, this clonotype turned up a few times. The chain combines TRBV20-1 with TRBJ1-2, with 7 bases identical to TRBD1. This CDR3 is built from 13 residues. V lost 5 bases, J lost 2 bases, and 5 bases stayed unmatched. From germline, CDR1 is DFQATT and CDR2 SNEGSKA (reference sequence). The CDR3 nucleotides are TGCAGTGCTTCGACAGGGAGGAACTATGGCTACACCTTC. Residues: CSASTGRNYGYTF.

This clonotype was recorded at least ten times. This rearrangement joins TRBV20-1 to TRBJ1-2; D remains unclear. The CDR3 runs 14 residues. V was trimmed by 0 bases and J by 0 bases, leaving 8 bases between them. The germline CDR1 and CDR2 sequences are DFQATT and SNEGSKA (reference sequence). The CDR3 DNA follows: TGCAGTGCTAGAGATGCAGCTTCTAACTATGGCTACACCTTC. Translating it yields CSARDAASNYGYTF.

In this sample, this clonotype turned up many times. V is TRBV7-9 and J is TRBJ2-5; the D is unclear. The germline V and J ends were trimmed by 2 bases and 5 bases, with 15 bases remaining between them. The CDR3 length is 15 residues. Germline CDR1 SEHNR, CDR2 FQNEAQ (reference sequence). The CDR3 bases are TGTGCCAGCAGCTTATCATTGCACGGAAGCGAGACCCAGTACTTC. This gives the protein CASSLSLHGSETQYF.

In DNA form, the CDR3 reads TGTGCCAGCAGTTTTGTCAATGAGCAGTTCTTC. Encoded protein: CASSFVNEQFF. V and J are TRBV12-3 or TRBV12-4 and TRBJ2-1; D is ambiguous. This CDR3 spans 11 amino acids. Trimming cost V 3 bases and J 6 bases, with 3 bases left between them.

This clonotype was counted ten times or more. This chain joins TRBV4-1 and TRBJ2-5; the match to TRBD2 covers 10 bases. There are 16 residues in the CDR3. Germline V lookup: CDR1 MGHRA, CDR2 YSYEKL. V was clipped by 1 base and J by 4 bases; unmatched bases: 6. The CDR3 nucleotides are TGCGCCAGCAGCCAAGTCATGGCTAGCGGGGGAGAGACCCAGTACTTC. It specifies CASSQVMASGGETQYF.

This clonotype was observed a few times. The chain couples TRBV7-6 to TRBJ2-7; 8 bases line up with TRBD1. From germline, CDR1 is SGHVS and CDR2 FNYEAQ. CDR3 length: 14 amino acids. Germline trimming cut 6 bases from V and 6 bases from J; bases unmatched to any gene: 10. Here the CDR3 reads CASSLSDRDFEQYF. The CDR3 coding sequence is TGTGCCAGCAGTCTGTCGGACAGGGATTTCGAGCAGTACTTC.

This clonotype was seen ten or more times. CDR3 in DNA: TGTGCCTGGAGGACGGGAGGTGGCAGGGCGAATTCACCCCTCCACTTT. Its translation is CAWRTGGGRANSPLHF. The V gene is TRBV30, the J gene TRBJ1-6, with D possibly matching TRBD1 (5 bases). Trimming left V 3 bases short and J 7 bases short, with 19 bases between. The CDR3 extends over 16 amino acids. Germline V gene sequence: CDR1 GTSNPN, CDR2 SVGIG (reference sequence).